Following are 13 T cell receptor beta chains from one sample sequenced in a study of blood T cell repertoires in COVID-19. The method was immunoSEQ multiplex PCR; TCRdb's version includes in-frame clones alone and lacks a portion of them. The sample includes a few hundred thousand clones, around nine tenths of them seen just once. Sequencing used PBMCs or T cells enriched from blood (not recorded which). The receptor source for this set is a woman in her forties or fifties who had recovered from COVID-19.

V usage is TRBV4-2 and J usage is TRBJ1-5; TRBD1 might be the D (5 bases). Germline values: CDR1 LGHNA, CDR2 YNFKEQ. V dropped 0 bases and J dropped 8 bases, with 11 bases sitting between them. The CDR3 has 14 amino acids. The CDR3 DNA is TGTGCCAGCAGCCAAGACCGGGGGGGAAAGCCCCAGCATTTT. Its translation: CASSQDRGGKPQHF.

In the case of this clone: Different DNA sequences within this sample yield the same CDR3. The V and J genes are TRBV5-1 and TRBJ1-4, with a tentative D call TRBD1 (5 bases). The length of the CDR3 is 14 residues. The germline V gene encodes CDR1 SGHRS and CDR2 YFSETQ. The ends were cut back, 0 bases at V and 4 bases at J, with 7 bases in the middle. This CDR3 is CASSLGQINEKLFF. The CDR3 DNA reads as TGCGCCAGCAGCTTGGGACAGATTAATGAAAAACTGTTTTTT.

V and J are TRBV5-1 and TRBJ2-5; D possibly corresponds to TRBD1 (6 bases). The CDR3 runs 15 residues. CDR1 is SGHRS, CDR2 YFSETQ, per germline. V was cut by 3 bases and J by 0 bases, with 12 bases left in between. CDR3 loop: CASSYGQLYQETQYF. The DNA of the CDR3 is TGCGCCAGCAGCTATGGACAGCTCTACCAAGAGACCCAGTACTTC.

The rearrangement links TRBV3-1 (or the pseudogene TRBV3-2) to TRBJ1-2; 10 bases align to TRBD1. CDR1 is LGHDT, CDR2 YNNKEL, per germline (reference sequence). J lost 3 bases, V lost 1 base, and 5 bases had no gene match. The CDR3 contains 16 residues. The CDR3 DNA follows: TGTGCCAGCAGCCAAGCCGGGACAGGGGAGGACTATGGCTACACCTTC. Translation: CASSQAGTGEDYGYTF.

The rearrangement uses TRBV5-1 and TRBJ2-5; D is possibly TRBD2 (5 bases). Germline CDR1 and CDR2: SGHRS and YFSETQ. The CDR3 extends over 13 amino acids. V lost 6 bases to trimming and J lost 2 bases, with 11 bases between them. The CDR3 DNA is TGCGCCAGCATGTCAGCGGAACAAGAGACCCAGTACTTC. Amino acid sequence: CASMSAEQETQYF.

The chain joins TRBV29-1 to TRBJ1-1, with 10 bases lining up with TRBD1. There are 14 residues in the CDR3. In germline, CDR1 is SQVTM, CDR2 ANQGSEA. Trimming took 7 bases from V and 6 from J; bases not matched to a gene: 11. CDR3 nucleotides: TGCAGCGCAGGTGGCGGGACAGGGGTCCCTGAAGCTTTCTTT. The encoded protein is CSAGGGTGVPEAFF.

The rearrangement uses TRBV7-3 and TRBJ2-2; D gene uncertain. The germline gives CDR1 SGHTA, CDR2 FQGTGA. The CDR3 runs to 17 residues. Trimming cost V 1 base and J 7 bases, with 19 bases left between them. The CDR3 reads CASSLMARGQVGGELFF. CDR3 DNA sequence: TGTGCCAGCAGCTTAATGGCGCGTGGGCAGGTCGGCGGGGAGCTGTTTTTT.

In DNA, the CDR3 is TGTGCCAGCAGCCAAGATCTAGGGCGGGACTCTGGAAACACCATATATTTT. This codes for CASSQDLGRDSGNTIYF. The chain joins TRBV4-2 to TRBJ1-3; D gene unclear. This CDR3 region has 17 residues. The germline V gene encodes CDR1 LGHNA and CDR2 YNFKEQ. Deletions cut 0 bases from V and 0 bases from J, with 12 bases between.

V and J are TRBV27 and TRBJ1-2, with 11 bases matching TRBD1. From germline, CDR1 is MNHEY and CDR2 SMNVEV (reference sequence). The V segment lost 3 bases and the J segment 7 bases; nucleotides outside the gene matches: 4. The CDR3 extends over 14 amino acids. CDR3 DNA sequence: TGTGCCAGCAGTTTCACGGGACAGGGGGGTGGCTACACCTTC. This translates into CASSFTGQGGGYTF.

V usage is TRBV7-2 and J usage is TRBJ1-1; D call uncertain. The CDR3 is 15 amino acids. Per germline, CDR1 SGHTA and CDR2 FQGNSA. V lost 5 bases and J lost 0, with 13 bases in between. CDR3 region: CASSPLGSMNTEAFF. DNA of the CDR3: TGTGCCAGCAGCCCCTTAGGGAGCATGAACACTGAAGCTTTCTTT. The variable domain in full, with the rest retrieved from reference TRBV7-2 and TRBJ1-1, is GAGVSQSPSNKVTEKGKDVELRCDPISGHTALYWYRQSLGQGLEFLIYFQGNSAPDKSGLPSDRFSAERTGGSVSTLTIQRTQQEDSAVYLCASSPLGSMNTEAFFGQGTRLTVV.

The chain couples TRBV6-2 or TRBV6-3 to TRBJ1-4, with unresolved D. Trimming cost V 6 bases and J 4 bases, with 15 bases left between them. The CDR3 loop spans 15 amino acids. Germline loops: CDR1 MNHEY, CDR2 SVGEGT. DNA of the CDR3: TGTGCCAGCAGCACCGCTGATGGAGGTAATGAAAAACTGTTTTTT. This encodes CASSTADGGNEKLFF.

The chain couples TRBV14 to TRBJ2-7; D uncertain. There are 11 residues in the CDR3. The germline gives CDR1 SGHDN, CDR2 FVKESK. The V end was cut by 8 bases, the J end by 3 bases, with 8 bases between. The CDR3 sequence is CASANYYEQYF. The DNA for the CDR3 is TGTGCCAGCGCTAACTACTACGAGCAGTACTTC.

This chain connects TRBV3-1 (or the pseudogene TRBV3-2) to TRBJ2-1; 7 nucleotides match TRBD2. CDR3 length equals 16 residues. Per germline, CDR1 LGHDT and CDR2 YNNKEL (reference sequence). V shed 1 base, J shed 0 bases, and the junction held 3 bases outside the gene matches. CDR3 sequence reads: CASSQVGGSSYNEQFF. The CDR3 coding sequence is TGTGCCAGCAGCCAAGTCGGGGGGAGCTCCTACAATGAGCAGTTCTTC.